These 7 T cell receptor beta chains were sequenced from one sample in a study of T-cell memory formation after mild COVID-19. One entry per CDR3 protein, called by TCRdb with MiXCR from the 5' RACE reads. This sample yields 300,000 to 400,000 distinct CDR3 sequences, of which 25% to 30% are seen a single time; approximately 12% belongs to the top ten. The sample consisted of PBMCs or a T cell subset sorted from them (not recorded which). The origin of the receptors is an adult woman who had mild COVID-19 (a few samples of this study predate the infection). Cell type and time point are not known.

This clonotype has a handful of counts. The V call is TRBV19, the J call TRBJ1-1, with a possible D match to TRBD1 (6 bases). The germline CDR1 and CDR2 sequences are LNHDA and SQIVND (reference sequence). With 6 bases removed from V and 3 bases from J, the gap between germline ends came to 11 bases. The CDR3 consists of 13 residues. CDR3 DNA: TGTGCCAGTAGGATATACAGGGACACTGAAGCTTTCTTT. Amino acid sequence: CASRIYRDTEAFF.

The sample holds a few counts of this clonotype. The V and J genes are TRBV7-6 and TRBJ2-7, with 8 positions matching TRBD2. CDR1 SGHVS and CDR2 FNYEAQ come from the germline V gene. After removal of 5 bases from V and 5 bases from J, the junction contained 11 bases not matched to a gene. The CDR3 is 15 residues long. CDR3 in DNA: TGTGCCAGCAGCCAGGGACGGGAGGGCCTGGACGAGCAGTACTTC. It translates to CASSQGREGLDEQYF.

This chain links TRBV4-2 with TRBJ2-7, with D unresolved. Trimming took 4 bases from V and 2 from J, leaving 12 bases between them. The CDR3 contains 14 residues. CDR1 LGHNA and CDR2 YNFKEQ come from the germline V gene. DNA of the CDR3: TGTGCCAGCAGCCCGAACCGTCTACCCTACGAGCAGTACTTC. Its translation is CASSPNRLPYEQYF.

The rearrangement joins TRBV4-1 to TRBJ2-1, with TRBD2 identical over 8 bases. CDR3 length: 12 amino acids. Germline V gene lookup returns CDR1 MGHRA and CDR2 YSYEKL. J was trimmed by 2 bases and V by 9 bases; bases with no gene match: 0. The CDR3 region is CASSGAYNEQFF. Here the CDR3 DNA reads TGCGCCAGTAGCGGGGCCTACAATGAGCAGTTCTTC.

In its sample, this clonotype was seen a few times. The chain has TRBV12-3 or TRBV12-4 and TRBJ2-2, with D perhaps matching TRBD1 (6 bases). The CDR3 sequence is 18 residues long. Trimming cost V 0 bases and J 2 bases, with 16 bases left between them. This chain's CDR3 is CASSLALGAGRNTGELFF. For the CDR3, the DNA is TGTGCCAGCAGTTTAGCTCTGGGGGCCGGACGAAACACCGGGGAGCTGTTTTTT.

This chain links TRBV25-1 with TRBJ1-3; D remains ambiguous. This CDR3 spans 13 amino acids. Germline-derived CDR1 and CDR2 are MGHDK and SYGVNS. V lost 6 bases and J 0 bases, leaving 6 bases between the germline ends. The CDR3 loop is CASRHFSGNTIYF. The CDR3 DNA reads TGTGCCAGCAGGCACTTCTCTGGAAACACCATATATTTT.

This clonotype was picked up a small number of times. CDR3 protein: CASSSRRVRNTGELFF. CDR3 DNA: TGTGCCAGCAGCTCACGTAGGGTCAGGAACACCGGGGAGCTGTTTTTT. V is TRBV7-8 and J is TRBJ2-2; D remains ambiguous. V was cut by 4 bases and J by 1 base, with 13 bases left in between. This CDR3 comprises 16 residues. Germline CDR1 SGHVS, CDR2 FQNEAQ.